This TCR beta chain was identified during a study of blood T cell repertoires in COVID-19. Study at large: The samples span acute and convalescent COVID-19 from the United States, Italy and Spain. From T cells, B-cell-depleted T cells, or PBMCs came the material, which was cDNA or gDNA.

In the source study's methods: Estimation of nucleated cell counts was performed using reference gene primer amplification. Clones were sequenced by immunoSEQ multiplex PCR, and TCRdb holds only the in-frame ones, with some missing. That table gives V, J and clone size, and the DNA gave D and trimming. The data contain 150,000 to 160,000 clones, about four fifths of them singletons. The CDR3 is made up of 16 amino acids. The ends were cut back, 1 base at V and 3 bases at J, with 13 bases in the middle. Germline values: CDR1 MGHRA, CDR2 YSYEKL. This clone was picked up a small number of times. The TCR was taken from a woman aged 55-70 years with acute or convalescent COVID-19. Sequenced: peripheral blood. The chain is built from TRBV4-1 and TRBJ2-4; a weak D match, TRBD1 (6 bases). This CDR3 reads CASSQASQGVKNIQYF. The CDR3 DNA reads as TGCGCCAGCAGCCAAGCCTCACAGGGAGTCAAAAACATTCAGTACTTC.